What follows describes a single TCR beta chain. Its antigen is unidentified. These data originate in a study of beta chain features in type 1 diabetes. General study results and limits: Type 1 diabetes patients had TCRB CDR3s that were shorter (moderately but significantly so) in all four CD4+ subsets.

With 5 bases clipped from V and 7 bases from J, the junction kept 8 bases outside the gene matches. Germline V gene data show CDR1 as MDHEN and CDR2 as SYDVKM. The CDR3 consists of 16 residues. Each of the CD4+ naive, central memory, regulatory and stem cell-like memory populations was sorted via CD45RO/CCR7/CD25/CD127/CD95/CD27. The authors reverse transcribed all of the isolated RNA, so sequencing captured expressed TCRB transcripts. Assay: immunoSEQ multiplex PCR; the TCRdb copy retains only in-frame clones and omits some. Of roughly 250,000 clones in the sample, around 21% were seen once. The sequence came from a middle-aged woman with type 1 diabetes. The chain carries TRBV28 and TRBJ2-3; 14 bases align to TRBD2. Sequences were obtained from naive CD4+ T cells from blood. For the CDR3, the DNA is TGTGCCAGCAGTAACCGGGGACTAGCGGGAGCTTATACGCAGTATTTT. Translating it yields CASSNRGLAGAYTQYF.